This TCR beta chain was obtained from a study of cytomegalovirus exposure and HLA in healthy donors. Broader study findings: With further analysis later on, most CMV-associated TCR beta chains appeared HLA-restricted.

This PCR relied on a set of 60 Vbeta primers and 13 Jbeta primers. Under the authors' procedure: A later analysis tallied tens of millions of unique TCR beta chains, about 9.9 million of them shared. TCRdb keeps only in-frame clones here, not all; method: immunoSEQ multiplex PCR. D and trimming were read from the DNA, whereas the V and J calls and clone size are those reported in that table. The repertoire consists of around 98,000 clones, with about 70% occurring once and the leading ten covering over 0.95%. Concerning this clone itself: Its antigen is unidentified.

The CDR3 consists of 13 residues. V lost 3 bases and J 4 bases, leaving 9 bases between the germline ends. The germline gives CDR1 MDHEN, CDR2 SYDVKM. Input material: PBMCs. The rearrangement joins TRBV28 to TRBJ1-1; possibly TRBD1 for D (5 bases). The clonotype originates from a female donor in good health and CMV-seronegative. The CDR3 coding sequence is TGTGCCAGCAGTTTGGGGCCACGCACTGAAGCTTTCTTT. This encodes CASSLGPRTEAFF.